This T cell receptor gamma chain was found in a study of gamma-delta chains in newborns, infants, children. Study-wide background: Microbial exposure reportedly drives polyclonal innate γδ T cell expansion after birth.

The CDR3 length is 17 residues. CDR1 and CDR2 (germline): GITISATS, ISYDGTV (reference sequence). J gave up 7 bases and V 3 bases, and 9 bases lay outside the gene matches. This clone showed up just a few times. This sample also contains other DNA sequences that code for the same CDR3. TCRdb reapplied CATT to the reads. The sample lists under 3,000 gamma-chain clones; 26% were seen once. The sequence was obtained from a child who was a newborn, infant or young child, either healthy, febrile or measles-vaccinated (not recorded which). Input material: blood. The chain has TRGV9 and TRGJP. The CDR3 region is CALWEPLEELGKKIKVF. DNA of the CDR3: TGTGCCTTGTGGGAGCCCCTGGAGGAGTTGGGCAAAAAAATCAAGGTATTT.